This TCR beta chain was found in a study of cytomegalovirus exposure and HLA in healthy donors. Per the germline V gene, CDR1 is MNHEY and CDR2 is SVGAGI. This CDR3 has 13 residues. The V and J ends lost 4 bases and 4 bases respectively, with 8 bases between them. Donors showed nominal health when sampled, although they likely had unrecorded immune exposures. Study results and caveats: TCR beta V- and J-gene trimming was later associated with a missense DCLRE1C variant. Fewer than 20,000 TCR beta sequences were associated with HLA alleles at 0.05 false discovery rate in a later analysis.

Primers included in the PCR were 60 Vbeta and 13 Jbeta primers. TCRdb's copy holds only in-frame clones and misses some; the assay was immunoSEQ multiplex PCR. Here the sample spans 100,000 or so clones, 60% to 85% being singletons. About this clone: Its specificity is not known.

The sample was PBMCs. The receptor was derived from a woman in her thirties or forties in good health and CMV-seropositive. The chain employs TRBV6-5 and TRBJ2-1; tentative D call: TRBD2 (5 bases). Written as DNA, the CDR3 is TGTGCCAGCAGTTCGGGGATTTACAATGAGCAGTTCTTC. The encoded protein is CASSSGIYNEQFF.